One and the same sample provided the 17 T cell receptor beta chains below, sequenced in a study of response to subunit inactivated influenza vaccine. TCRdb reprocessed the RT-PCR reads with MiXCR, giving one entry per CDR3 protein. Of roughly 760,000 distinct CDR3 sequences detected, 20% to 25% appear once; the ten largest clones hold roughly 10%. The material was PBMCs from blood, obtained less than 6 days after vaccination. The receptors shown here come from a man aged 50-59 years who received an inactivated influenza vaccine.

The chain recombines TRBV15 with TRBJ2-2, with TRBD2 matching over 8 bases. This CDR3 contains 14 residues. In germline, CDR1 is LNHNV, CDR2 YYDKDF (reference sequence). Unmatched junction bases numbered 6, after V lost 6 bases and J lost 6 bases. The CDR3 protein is CATRSSGRAGELFF. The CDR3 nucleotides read TGTGCCACCAGGTCGAGCGGGAGAGCCGGGGAGCTGTTTTTT. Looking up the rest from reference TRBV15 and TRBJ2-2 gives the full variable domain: DAMVIQNPRYQVTQFGKPVTLSCSQTLNHNVMYWYQQKSSQAPKLLFHYYDKDFNNEADTPDNFQSRRPNTSFCFLDIRSPGLGDTAMYLCATRSSGRAGELFFGEGSRLTVL.

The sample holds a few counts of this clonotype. The CDR3 nucleotides read TGTGCCAGCAGCTTGGATACAGATGAAGGGGACGAGCAGTACTTC. This gives the protein CASSLDTDEGDEQYF. The chain recombines TRBV5-6 with TRBJ2-7; D is possibly TRBD1 (5 bases). Germline CDR1 SGHDT, CDR2 YYEEEE. The CDR3 sequence is 15 residues long. V lost 0 bases to trimming and J lost 5 bases, with 15 bases between them.

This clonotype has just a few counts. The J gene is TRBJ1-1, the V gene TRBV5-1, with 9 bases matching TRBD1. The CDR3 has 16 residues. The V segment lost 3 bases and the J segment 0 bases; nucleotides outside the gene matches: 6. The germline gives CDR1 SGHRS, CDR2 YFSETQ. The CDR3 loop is CASSSGDRVLNTEAFF. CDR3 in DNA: TGCGCCAGCAGCTCGGGGGACAGGGTTTTGAACACTGAAGCTTTCTTT.

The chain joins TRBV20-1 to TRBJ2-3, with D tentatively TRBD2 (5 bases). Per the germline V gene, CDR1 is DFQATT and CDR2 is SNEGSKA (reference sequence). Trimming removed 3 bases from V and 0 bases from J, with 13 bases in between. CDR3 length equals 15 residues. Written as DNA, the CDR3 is TGCAGTGCTAGCGGGAAGACGTCTAGCACAGATACGCAGTATTTT. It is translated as CSASGKTSSTDTQYF.

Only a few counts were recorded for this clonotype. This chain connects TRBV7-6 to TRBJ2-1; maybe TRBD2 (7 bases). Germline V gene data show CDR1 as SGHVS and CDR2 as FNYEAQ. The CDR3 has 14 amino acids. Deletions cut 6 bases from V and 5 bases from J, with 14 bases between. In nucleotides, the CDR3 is TGTGCCAGCAGTCGATGGGGGGGGCACAATGAGCAGTTCTTC. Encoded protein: CASSRWGGHNEQFF.

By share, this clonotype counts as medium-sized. The CDR3 bases are TGCAGTGCTAGAGATCCTGGAGGGATGCGTTCCGGGGAGCTGTTTTTT. It yields the protein CSARDPGGMRSGELFF. The chain combines TRBV20-1 with TRBJ2-2, with D possibly matching TRBD2 (6 bases). V was shortened by 0 bases and J by 6 bases, with 17 bases between the two germline ends. This CDR3 region has 16 residues. CDR1 DFQATT and CDR2 SNEGSKA come from the germline V gene (reference sequence).

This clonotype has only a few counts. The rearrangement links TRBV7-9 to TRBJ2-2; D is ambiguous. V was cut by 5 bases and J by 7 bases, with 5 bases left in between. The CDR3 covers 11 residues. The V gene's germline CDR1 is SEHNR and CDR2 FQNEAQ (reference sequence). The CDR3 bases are TGTGCCAGCAGCAGGAACGGGGAGCTGTTTTTT. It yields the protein CASSRNGELFF.

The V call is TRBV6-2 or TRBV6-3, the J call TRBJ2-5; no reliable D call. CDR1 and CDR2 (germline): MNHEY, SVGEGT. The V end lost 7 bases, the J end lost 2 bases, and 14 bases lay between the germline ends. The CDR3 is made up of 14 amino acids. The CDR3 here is CASNINGPQETQYF. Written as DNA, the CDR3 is TGTGCCAGCAATATAAACGGGCCTCAAGAGACCCAGTACTTC.

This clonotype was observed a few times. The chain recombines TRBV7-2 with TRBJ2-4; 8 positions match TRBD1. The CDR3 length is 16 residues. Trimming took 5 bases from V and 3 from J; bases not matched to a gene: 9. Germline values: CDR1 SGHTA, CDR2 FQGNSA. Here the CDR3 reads CASSPGQGRDKNIQYF. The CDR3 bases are TGTGCCAGCAGCCCAGGACAGGGCAGAGACAAAAACATTCAGTACTTC.

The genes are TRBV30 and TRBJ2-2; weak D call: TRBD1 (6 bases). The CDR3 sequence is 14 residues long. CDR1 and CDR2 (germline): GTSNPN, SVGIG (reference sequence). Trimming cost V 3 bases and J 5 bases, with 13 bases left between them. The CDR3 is CAWRDTGRTGELFF. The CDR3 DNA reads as TGTGCCTGGAGGGATACAGGGCGAACCGGGGAGCTGTTTTTT.

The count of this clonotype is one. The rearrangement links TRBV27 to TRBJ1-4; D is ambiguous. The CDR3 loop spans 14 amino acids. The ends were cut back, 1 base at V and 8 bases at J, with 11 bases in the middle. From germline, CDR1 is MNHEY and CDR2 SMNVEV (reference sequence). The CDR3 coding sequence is TGTGCCAGCAGTTTATGGTCCTCGGGGGAAAAACTGTTTTTT. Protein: CASSLWSSGEKLFF.

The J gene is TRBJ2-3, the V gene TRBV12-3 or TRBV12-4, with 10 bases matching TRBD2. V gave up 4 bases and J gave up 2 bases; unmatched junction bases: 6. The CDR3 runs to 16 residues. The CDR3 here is CASSSLAGGHTDTQYF. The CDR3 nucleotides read TGTGCCAGCAGTTCCTTAGCGGGAGGACACACAGATACGCAGTATTTT.

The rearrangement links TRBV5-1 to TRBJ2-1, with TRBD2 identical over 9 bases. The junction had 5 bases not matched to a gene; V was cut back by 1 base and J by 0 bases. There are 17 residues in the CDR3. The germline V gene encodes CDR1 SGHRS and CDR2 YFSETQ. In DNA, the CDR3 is TGCGCCAGCAGCTTGCTTGCGGGGGGGATCTCCTACAATGAGCAGTTCTTC. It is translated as CASSLLAGGISYNEQFF. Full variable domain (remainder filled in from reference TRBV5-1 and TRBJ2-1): KAGVTQTPRYLIKTRGQQVTLSCSPISGHRSVSWYQQTPGQGLQFLFEYFSETQRNKGNFPGRFSGRQFSNSRSEMNVSTLELGDSALYLCASSLLAGGISYNEQFFGPGTRLTVL.

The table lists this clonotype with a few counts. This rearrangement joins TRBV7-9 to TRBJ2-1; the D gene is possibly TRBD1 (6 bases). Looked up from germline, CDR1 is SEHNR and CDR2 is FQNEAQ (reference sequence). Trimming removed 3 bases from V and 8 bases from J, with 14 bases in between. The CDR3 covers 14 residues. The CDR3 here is CASSFSNRVHEQFF. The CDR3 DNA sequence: TGTGCCAGCAGCTTTAGTAACAGGGTCCATGAGCAGTTCTTC.

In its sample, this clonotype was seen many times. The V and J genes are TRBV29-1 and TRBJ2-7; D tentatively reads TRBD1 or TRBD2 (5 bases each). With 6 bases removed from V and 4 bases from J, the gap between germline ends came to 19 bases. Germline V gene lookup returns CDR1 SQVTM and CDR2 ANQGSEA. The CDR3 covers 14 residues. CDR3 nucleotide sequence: TGCAGCGTCGTAGCGAGACAGCAACCTTACGAGCAGTACTTC. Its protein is CSVVARQQPYEQYF.

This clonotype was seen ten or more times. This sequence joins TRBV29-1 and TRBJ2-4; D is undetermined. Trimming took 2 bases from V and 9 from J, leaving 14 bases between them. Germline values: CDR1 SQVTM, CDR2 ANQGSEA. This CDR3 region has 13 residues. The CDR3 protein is CSVELPGISIQYF. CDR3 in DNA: TGCAGCGTTGAACTCCCAGGAATAAGCATTCAGTACTTC.

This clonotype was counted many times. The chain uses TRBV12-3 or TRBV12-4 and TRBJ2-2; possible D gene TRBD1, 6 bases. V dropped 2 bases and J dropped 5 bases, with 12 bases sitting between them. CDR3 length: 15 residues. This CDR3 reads CASSLIQGGTGELFF. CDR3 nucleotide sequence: TGTGCCAGCAGTTTAATACAGGGTGGAACCGGGGAGCTGTTTTTT.